The subject of this entry is one TCR beta chain. Its specificity is not known. This CDR3 comprises 14 residues. Germline CDR1 is MNHEY and CDR2 is SVGAGI. V dropped 7 bases and J dropped 2; count of bases not matched to a gene: 6. The data were taken from a study of cytomegalovirus exposure and HLA in healthy donors. Both 60 Vbeta primers and 13 Jbeta primers went into the PCR. This table comes from immunoSEQ multiplex PCR, and its TCRdb copy is limited to in-frame clones, with some not included. This table holds 150,000 to 200,000 clones, under 80% found once. Notes on the study in general: Some V segments could not be told apart, so they were left out, TRBV6-2 and TRBV6-3 among them. Reports credit the classifier with highly specific, highly sensitive diagnosis of cytomegalovirus status. Some public TCRs appeared in many individuals, while most sequences were rare.

Material for sequencing was PBMCs. This receptor was taken from a woman in her forties or fifties in good health and CMV-seropositive. The chain uses TRBV6-5 and TRBJ1-2, with 8 bases aligning to TRBD1. The CDR3 loop is CASNTRTGNYGYTF. CDR3 DNA sequence: TGTGCCAGCAATACTCGGACAGGGAACTATGGCTACACCTTC.